These T cell receptor beta chains were read from a single sample in a study of blood T cells in healthy people across ages. TCRdb reanalysed the 5' RACE reads using MiXCR and keeps one entry per CDR3 protein. The data hold around 1,900,000 distinct CDR3 sequences, with 30% to 40% observed a single time. Sequenced input: blood. All receptors come from a human donor in good health. Each CDR3 is given with its conserved first and last residue. A D gene is named only where the DNA matches it firmly. Clone size is stated in some rows and not others, as once, few, many or a class when expanded.

NA TRBJ1-5 TRBV3-1 NA CASSQDQDGVSNQPQHF TGTGCCAGCAGCCAAGATCAGGACGGGGTTAGCAATCAGCCCCAGCATTTT
NA TRBJ1-2 TRBV7-9 NA CASSLGGGTNGYTF TGTGCCAGCAGCTTAGGAGGGGGGACAAATGGCTACACCTTC
NA TRBJ2-6 TRBV20-1 many CSARDGRREANVLTF TGCAGTGCTAGAGACGGACGCCGAGAGGCCAACGTCCTGACTTTC
NA TRBJ2-4 TRBV20-1 NA CSARDRRAGGGEQYF TGCAGTGCTAGAGATCGCAGGGCCGGTGGCGGGGAGCAGTACTTC
TRBD1 TRBJ1-4 TRBV6-5 few CASRGTANEKLFF TGTGCCAGCAGGGGGACAGCGAATGAAAAACTGTTTTTT
TRBD2 TRBJ2-3 TRBV5-1 few CASSTGRTSGDPSDTQYF TGCGCCAGCAGCACCGGACGGACTAGCGGGGACCCCTCGGATACGCAGTATTTT
NA TRBJ1-2 TRBV28 NA CASSPGGHLDGYTF TGTGCCAGCAGTCCCGGGGGACACCTCGATGGCTACACCTTC
NA TRBJ2-7 TRBV5-1 once CASSWEWGSYEQYF TGCGCCAGCAGCTGGGAGTGGGGTTCCTACGAGCAGTACTTC
NA TRBJ2-7 TRBV20-1 NA CSARIPGQIYEQYF TGCAGTGCTAGAATCCCGGGACAAATCTACGAGCAGTACTTC
TRBD2 TRBJ2-1 TRBV7-9 NA CASSLAPAGGSYNEQFF TGTGCCAGCAGCTTAGCCCCAGCGGGGGGCTCCTACAATGAGCAGTTCTTC
NA TRBJ2-3 TRBV2 few CASSPRARALASSYPDTQYF TGTGCCAGCAGTCCCCGCGCGAGGGCCTTAGCTAGCTCCTACCCGGATACGCAGTATTTT
NA TRBJ2-5 TRBV6-2/TRBV6-3 NA CASSLIGVVQETQYF TGTGCCAGCAGTTTGATCGGAGTAGTCCAAGAGACCCAGTACTTC
TRBD1 TRBJ2-7 TRBV12-3/TRBV12-4 NA CASRSTGGSYNEQYF TGTGCCAGCAGATCCACAGGGGGCTCCTACAATGAGCAGTACTTC
NA TRBJ2-7 TRBV5-1 many CASSSGQYEQYF TGTGCCAGCAGCTCTGGACAATACGAGCAGTACTTC
NA TRBJ2-2 TRBV4-3 NA CASSQEQASAGELFF TGCGCCAGCAGCCAAGAACAGGCAAGCGCCGGGGAGCTGTTTTTT
NA TRBJ2-1 TRBV4-3 once CASSMEGPNYNEQFF TGCGCCAGTTCTATGGAGGGACCAAACTACAATGAGCAGTTCTTC
TRBD2 TRBJ2-3 TRBV5-1 NA CASSIPSGGGRADTQYF TGCGCCAGCAGCATCCCGTCGGGGGGGGGCCGTGCAGATACGCAGTATTTT
NA TRBJ2-1 TRBV6-1 NA CASSVQGGINEQFF TGTGCCAGCAGTGTGCAGGGGGGAATAAATGAGCAGTTCTTC
TRBD1 TRBJ2-5 TRBV28 NA CASSPAAGGWETQYF TGTGCCAGCAGCCCCGCTGCAGGGGGCTGGGAGACCCAGTACTTC
TRBD1 TRBJ2-5 TRBV4-2 few CASSQQRTGQETQYF TGTGCCAGCAGCCAGCAAAGGACAGGGCAAGAGACCCAGTACTTC
TRBD1 TRBJ1-2 TRBV5-1 NA CASSDHQTGERFDYGYTF TGCGCCAGCAGCGATCACCAGACAGGGGAAAGATTTGACTATGGCTACACCTTC
NA TRBJ2-7 TRBV5-1 few CASRTRGIRVTYEQYF TGCGCCAGCAGAACCCGGGGGATTCGAGTGACCTACGAGCAGTACTTC
NA TRBJ1-4 TRBV6-5 few CASSWTASIEKLFF TGTGCCAGCAGTTGGACGGCTTCGATTGAAAAACTGTTTTTT
NA TRBJ2-5 TRBV11-2 NA CASSPSKQETQYF TGTGCCAGCAGCCCCTCCAAACAAGAGACCCAGTACTTC
NA TRBJ2-1 TRBV6-2/TRBV6-3 NA CASRTSVLGPSYNERFF TGTGCCAGCAGGACTTCGGTGTTGGGGCCCTCCTACAATGAGCGGTTCTTC
NA TRBJ2-7 TRBV29-1 many CSVVSGGYEQYF TGCAGCGTTGTCAGTGGTGGTTACGAGCAGTACTTC
NA TRBJ1-2 TRBV7-9 NA CASSLRQLGYGYTF TGTGCCAGCAGCCTCCGACAGTTGGGGTATGGTTACACCTTC
TRBD1 TRBJ2-1 TRBV28 NA CASVDRDDEQFF TGTGCCAGCGTGGACAGGGACGATGAGCAGTTCTTC
NA TRBJ1-4 TRBV20-1 NA CSAPQGLKLFF TGCAGTGCTCCGCAGGGTTTAAAACTGTTTTTT
TRBD1 TRBJ2-3 TRBV4-1 NA CASSQNDRGGTDTQYF TGCGCCAGCAGCCAAAACGACAGGGGAGGCACAGATACGCAGTATTTT
TRBD1 TRBJ1-2 TRBV12-3/TRBV12-4 NA CVSSLDRGIYGYTF TGTGTCAGCAGCCTTGACAGGGGGATCTATGGCTACACCTTC
TRBD2 TRBJ2-1 TRBV29-1 many CSVVRGNEQFF TGCAGCGTTGTGCGGGGGAATGAGCAGTTCTTC
NA TRBJ1-1 TRBV20-1 NA CSASPRNTEAFF TGCAGTGCTAGTCCAAGGAACACTGAAGCTTTCTTT
NA TRBJ1-1 TRBV29-1 few CSVTGTTMNTEAFF TGCAGCGTCACCGGGACAACCATGAACACTGAAGCTTTCTTT
TRBD2 TRBJ2-1 TRBV5-1 NA CASSPSGRSSYNEQFF TGCGCCAGCAGCCCTAGCGGTCGGAGCTCCTACAATGAGCAGTTCTTC
NA TRBJ2-1 TRBV7-2 NA CASSLLSGSDEQFF TGTGCCAGCAGCTTACTTTCCGGTAGCGATGAGCAGTTCTTC
NA TRBJ2-4 TRBV12-3/TRBV12-4 NA CASSFVGKAKNIQYF TGTGCCAGCAGTTTCGTCGGCAAAGCCAAAAACATTCAGTACTTC
NA TRBJ2-3 TRBV4-2 NA CASSPTSSFTQYF TGTGCCAGCAGCCCAACCAGTTCCTTTACGCAGTATTTT
NA TRBJ2-1 TRBV20-1 NA CSAKRTANEQFF TGCAGTGCTAAACGGACTGCTAATGAGCAGTTCTTC
NA TRBJ1-5 TRBV24-1 NA CATAPGGISNQPQHF TGTGCCACCGCCCCTGGGGGCATTAGCAATCAGCCCCAGCATTTT
NA TRBJ2-7 TRBV20-1 few CSASRQIISSYEQYF TGCAGTGCTAGTCGGCAGATCATCAGCTCCTACGAGCAGTACTTC
TRBD2 TRBJ2-5 TRBV7-2 NA CASSGGGRWTQYF TGTGCCAGCAGCGGCGGGGGGCGGTGGACCCAGTACTTC
NA TRBJ2-6 TRBV4-1 few CASSQVAGDFNVLTF TGCGCCAGCAGCCAAGTGGCCGGGGACTTCAACGTCCTGACTTTC
TRBD1 TRBJ2-3 TRBV29-1 NA CSVPGQVIGDTQYF TGCAGCGTACCGGGACAGGTCATAGGAGATACGCAGTATTTT